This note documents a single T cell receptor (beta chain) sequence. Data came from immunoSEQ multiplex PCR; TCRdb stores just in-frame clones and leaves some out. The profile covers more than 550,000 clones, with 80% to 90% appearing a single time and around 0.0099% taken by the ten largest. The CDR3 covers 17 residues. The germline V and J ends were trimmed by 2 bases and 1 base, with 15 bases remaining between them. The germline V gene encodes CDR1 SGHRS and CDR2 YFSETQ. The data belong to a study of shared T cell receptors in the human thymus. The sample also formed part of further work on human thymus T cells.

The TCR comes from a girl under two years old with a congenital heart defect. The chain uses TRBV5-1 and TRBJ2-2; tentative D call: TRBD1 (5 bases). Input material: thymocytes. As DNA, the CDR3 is TGCGCCAGCAGCTTCCTAGGGGTGATACTGAACACCGGGGAGCTGTTTTTT. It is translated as CASSFLGVILNTGELFF.